The source of this T cell receptor beta chain is a study of T cell clones after liver transplantation. Profiled with immunoSEQ multiplex PCR; TCRdb holds only in-frame clones, not every one. The sample contains under 55,000 clones, roughly 86% of which appear only once. Trimming removed 7 bases from V and 0 bases from J, with 14 bases in between. CDR1 SEHNR and CDR2 FQNEAQ come from the germline V gene (reference sequence). The CDR3 is 15 residues long. The chain carries TRBV7-9 and TRBJ2-3; possible D gene TRBD1, 6 bases. The material was CD4+ T cells from blood, obtained 24 months after liver transplant. The clonotype comes from a human patient who received a liver transplant. These T cells may partly come from the graft donor. DNA of the CDR3: TGTGCCAGCAAGATTACAGGGTCGAGCACAGATACGCAGTATTTT. This gives the protein CASKITGSSTDTQYF.